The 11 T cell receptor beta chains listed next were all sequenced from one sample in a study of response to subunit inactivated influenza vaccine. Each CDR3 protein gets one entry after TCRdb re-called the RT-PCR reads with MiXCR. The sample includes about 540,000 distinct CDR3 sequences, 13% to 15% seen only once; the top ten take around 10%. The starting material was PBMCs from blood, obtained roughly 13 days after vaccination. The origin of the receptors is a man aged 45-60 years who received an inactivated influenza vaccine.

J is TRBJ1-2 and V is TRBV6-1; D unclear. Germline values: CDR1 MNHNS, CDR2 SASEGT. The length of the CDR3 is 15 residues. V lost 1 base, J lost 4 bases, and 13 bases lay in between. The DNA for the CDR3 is TGTGCCAGCAGTGAAGTGGTTGGGCCGAGCTATGGCTACACCTTC. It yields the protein CASSEVVGPSYGYTF.

In DNA form, the CDR3 reads TGTGCCAGTTACCGGAACTCCTACGAGCAGTACTTC. Amino acids: CASYRNSYEQYF. The gene calls are TRBV28 and TRBJ2-7; no clear D. Germline CDR1 is MDHEN and CDR2 is SYDVKM. The CDR3 contains 12 residues. Trimming cost V 9 bases and J 0 bases, with 9 bases left between them. The variable domain in full, completed from reference TRBV28 and TRBJ2-7, reads DVKVTQSSRYLVKRTGEKVFLECVQDMDHENMFWYRQDPGLGLRLIYFSYDVKMKEKGDIPEGYSVSREKKERFSLILESASTNQTSMYLCASYRNSYEQYFGPGTRLTVT.

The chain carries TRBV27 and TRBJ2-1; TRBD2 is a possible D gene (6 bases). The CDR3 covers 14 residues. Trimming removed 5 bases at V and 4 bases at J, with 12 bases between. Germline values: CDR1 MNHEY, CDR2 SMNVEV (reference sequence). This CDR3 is CASSRDSTYNEQFF. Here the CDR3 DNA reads TGTGCCAGCAGTCGGGACTCAACATACAATGAGCAGTTCTTC.

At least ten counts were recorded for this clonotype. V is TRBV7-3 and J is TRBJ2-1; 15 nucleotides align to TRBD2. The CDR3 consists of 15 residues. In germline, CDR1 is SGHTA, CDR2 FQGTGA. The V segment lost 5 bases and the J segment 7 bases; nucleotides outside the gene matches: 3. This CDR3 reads CASSTGLAGGNEQFF. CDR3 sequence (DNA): TGTGCCAGCAGCACGGGACTAGCGGGAGGTAATGAGCAGTTCTTC.

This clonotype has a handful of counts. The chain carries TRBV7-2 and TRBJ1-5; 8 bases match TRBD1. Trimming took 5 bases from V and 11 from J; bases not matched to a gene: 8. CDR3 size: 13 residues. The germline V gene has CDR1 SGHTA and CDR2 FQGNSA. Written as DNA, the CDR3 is TGTGCCAGCAGCGCCCGGACAGGGACAGCCCAGCATTTT. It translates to CASSARTGTAQHF.

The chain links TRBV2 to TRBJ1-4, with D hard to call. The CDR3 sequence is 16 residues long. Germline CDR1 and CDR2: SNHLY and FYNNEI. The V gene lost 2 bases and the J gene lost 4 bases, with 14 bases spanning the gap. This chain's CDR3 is CASSELPGPNNEKLFF. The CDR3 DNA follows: TGTGCCAGCAGTGAACTTCCTGGTCCCAATAATGAAAAACTGTTTTTT.

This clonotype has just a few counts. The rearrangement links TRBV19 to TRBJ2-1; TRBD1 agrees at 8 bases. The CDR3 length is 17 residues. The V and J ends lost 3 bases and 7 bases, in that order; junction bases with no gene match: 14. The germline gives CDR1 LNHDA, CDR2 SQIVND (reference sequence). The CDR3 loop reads CASSILQGTGPRNEQFF. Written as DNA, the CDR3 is TGTGCCAGTAGTATTTTACAGGGGACAGGACCGCGGAATGAGCAGTTCTTC.

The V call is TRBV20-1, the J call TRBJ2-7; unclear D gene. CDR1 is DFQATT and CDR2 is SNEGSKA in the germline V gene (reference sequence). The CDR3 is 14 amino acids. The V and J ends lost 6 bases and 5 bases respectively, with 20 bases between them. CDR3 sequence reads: CSACPMEGPNEQYF. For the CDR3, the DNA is TGCAGTGCCTGCCCTATGGAAGGGCCCAACGAGCAGTACTTC.

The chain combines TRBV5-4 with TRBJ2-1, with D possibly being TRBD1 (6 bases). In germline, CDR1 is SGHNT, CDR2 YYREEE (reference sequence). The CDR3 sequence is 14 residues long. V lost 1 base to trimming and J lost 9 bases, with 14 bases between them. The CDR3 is CASSLNSGTSEQFF. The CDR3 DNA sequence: TGTGCCAGCAGCTTGAATTCCGGGACATCTGAGCAGTTCTTC.

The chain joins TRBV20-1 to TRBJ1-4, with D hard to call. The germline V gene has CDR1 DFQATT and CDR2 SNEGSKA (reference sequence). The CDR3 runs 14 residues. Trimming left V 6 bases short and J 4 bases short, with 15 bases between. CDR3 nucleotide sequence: TGCAGTGCATATAAAAAGGAGGGTAATGAAAAACTGTTTTTT. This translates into CSAYKKEGNEKLFF.

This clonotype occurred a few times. CDR3 residues: CSARDFPPRRTDTQYF. The CDR3 DNA reads TGCAGTGCTAGAGATTTTCCCCCCAGGCGCACAGATACGCAGTATTTT. This chain uses TRBV20-1 with TRBJ2-3; D ambiguous. The ends were cut back, 0 bases at V and 1 base at J, with 14 bases in the middle. Germline V gene lookup returns CDR1 DFQATT and CDR2 SNEGSKA (reference sequence). The CDR3 spans 16 residues.